The clone carrying this T cell receptor (beta chain) was seen a few times. Its target is not known. These data originate in a study of beta chain features in type 1 diabetes. Study results and caveats: The question of HLA type influencing TCRB rearrangement was one that remained unresolved here. Researchers caution that PCR might favor shorter templates, equally among patients and controls.

The germline V gene encodes CDR1 SGDLS and CDR2 YYNGEE. This CDR3 has 13 residues. The ends were cut back, 3 bases at V and 5 bases at J, with 11 bases in the middle. CD45RO/CCR7/CD25/CD127/CD95/CD27 separated CD4+ naive, central memory, regulatory and stem cell-like memory cells by sorting. All of the sorted populations showed purity greater than 95%. Reverse transcribing all isolated RNA meant expressed TCRB transcripts were sequenced. Profiled with immunoSEQ multiplex PCR; TCRdb holds only in-frame clones, not every one. The sample has roughly 380,000 clones, around 19% seen once. The material sequenced was naive CD4+ T cells from blood. This sequence was found in a woman aged 18-30 years in good health. The chain has TRBV9 and TRBJ2-5; tentative D call: TRBD2 (5 bases). The CDR3 DNA reads TGTGCCAGCAGCGCTAACAGAGGGGAGACCCAGTACTTC. Its translation: CASSANRGETQYF.